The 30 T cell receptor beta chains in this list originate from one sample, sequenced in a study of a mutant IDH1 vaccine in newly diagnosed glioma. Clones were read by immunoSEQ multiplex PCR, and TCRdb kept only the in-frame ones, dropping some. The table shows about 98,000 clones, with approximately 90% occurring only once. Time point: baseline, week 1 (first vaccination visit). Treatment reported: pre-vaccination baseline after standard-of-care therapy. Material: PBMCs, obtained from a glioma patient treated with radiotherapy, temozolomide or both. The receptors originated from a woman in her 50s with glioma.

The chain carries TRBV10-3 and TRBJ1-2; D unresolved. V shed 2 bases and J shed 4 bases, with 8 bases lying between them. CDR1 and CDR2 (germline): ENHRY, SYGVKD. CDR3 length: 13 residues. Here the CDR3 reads CAISEGPTYGYTF. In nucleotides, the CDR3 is TGTGCCATCAGTGAGGGGCCGACCTATGGCTACACCTTC.

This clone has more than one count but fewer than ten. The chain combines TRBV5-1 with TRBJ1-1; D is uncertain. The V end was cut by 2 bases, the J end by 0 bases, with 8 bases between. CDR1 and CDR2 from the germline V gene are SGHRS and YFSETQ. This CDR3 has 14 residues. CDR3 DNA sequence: TGCGCCAGCAGCTTACCGGGCCTGAACACTGAAGCTTTCTTT. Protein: CASSLPGLNTEAFF. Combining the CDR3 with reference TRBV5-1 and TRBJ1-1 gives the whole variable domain KAGVTQTPRYLIKTRGQQVTLSCSPISGHRSVSWYQQTPGQGLQFLFEYFSETQRNKGNFPGRFSGRQFSNSRSEMNVSTLELGDSALYLCASSLPGLNTEAFFGQGTRLTVV.

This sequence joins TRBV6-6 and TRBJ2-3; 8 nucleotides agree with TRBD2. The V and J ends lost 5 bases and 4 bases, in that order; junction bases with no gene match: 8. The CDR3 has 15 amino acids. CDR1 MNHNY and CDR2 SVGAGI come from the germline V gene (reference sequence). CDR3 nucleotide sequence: TGTGCCAGCAGTAGAGGGGCGGGAGGCCCAGATACGCAGTATTTT. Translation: CASSRGAGGPDTQYF.

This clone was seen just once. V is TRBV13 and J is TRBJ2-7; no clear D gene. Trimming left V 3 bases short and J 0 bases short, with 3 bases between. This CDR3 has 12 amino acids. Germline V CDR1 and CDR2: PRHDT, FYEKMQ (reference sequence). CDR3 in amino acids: CASSFSSYEQYF. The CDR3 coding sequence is TGTGCCAGCAGCTTTAGCTCCTACGAGCAGTACTTC.

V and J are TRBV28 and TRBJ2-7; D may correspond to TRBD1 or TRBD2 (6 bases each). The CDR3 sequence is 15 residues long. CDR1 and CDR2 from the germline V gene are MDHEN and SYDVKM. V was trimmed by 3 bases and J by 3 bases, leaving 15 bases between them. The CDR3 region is CASSFLAKGGYEQYF. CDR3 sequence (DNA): TGTGCCAGCAGTTTTCTAGCAAAGGGGGGCTACGAGCAGTACTTC.

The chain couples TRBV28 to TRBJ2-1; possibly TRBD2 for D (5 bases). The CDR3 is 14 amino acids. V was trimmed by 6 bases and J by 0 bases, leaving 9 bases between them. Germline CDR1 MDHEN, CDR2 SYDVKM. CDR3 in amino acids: CASRNRDSYNEQFF. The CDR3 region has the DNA TGTGCCAGCAGGAACCGGGACTCCTACAATGAGCAGTTCTTC.

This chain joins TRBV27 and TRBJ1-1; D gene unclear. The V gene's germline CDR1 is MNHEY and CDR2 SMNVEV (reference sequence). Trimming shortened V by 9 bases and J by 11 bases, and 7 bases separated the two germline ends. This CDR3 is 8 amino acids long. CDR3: CARGNAFF. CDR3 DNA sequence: TGTGCCAGGGGCAACGCTTTCTTT.

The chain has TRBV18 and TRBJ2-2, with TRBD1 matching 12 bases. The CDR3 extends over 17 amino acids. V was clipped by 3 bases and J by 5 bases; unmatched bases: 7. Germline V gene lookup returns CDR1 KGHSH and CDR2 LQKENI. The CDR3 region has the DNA TGTGCCAGCTCACCGACCGGGACAGGGGGCTCGACCGGGGAGCTGTTTTTT. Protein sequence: CASSPTGTGGSTGELFF.

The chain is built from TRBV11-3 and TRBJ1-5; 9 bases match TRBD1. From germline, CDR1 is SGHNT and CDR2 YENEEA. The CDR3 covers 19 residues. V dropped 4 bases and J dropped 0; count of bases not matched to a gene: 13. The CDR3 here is CASSSRRTGEGDSNQPQHF. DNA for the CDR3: TGTGCCAGCAGCTCTAGACGGACAGGGGAGGGGGATAGCAATCAGCCCCAGCATTTT.

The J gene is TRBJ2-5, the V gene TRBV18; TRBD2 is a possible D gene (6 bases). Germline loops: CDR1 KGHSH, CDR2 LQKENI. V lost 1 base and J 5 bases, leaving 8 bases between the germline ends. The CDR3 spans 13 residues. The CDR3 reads CASSPLGGETQYF. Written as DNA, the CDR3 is TGTGCCAGCTCACCACTTGGGGGGGAGACCCAGTACTTC.

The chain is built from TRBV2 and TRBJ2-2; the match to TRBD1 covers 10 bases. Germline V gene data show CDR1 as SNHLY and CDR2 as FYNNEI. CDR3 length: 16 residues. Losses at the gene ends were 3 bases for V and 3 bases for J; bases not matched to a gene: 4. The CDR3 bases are TGTGCCAGCAGTGAGTGGGACAGGGGAGACACCGGGGAGCTGTTTTTT. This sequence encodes CASSEWDRGDTGELFF.

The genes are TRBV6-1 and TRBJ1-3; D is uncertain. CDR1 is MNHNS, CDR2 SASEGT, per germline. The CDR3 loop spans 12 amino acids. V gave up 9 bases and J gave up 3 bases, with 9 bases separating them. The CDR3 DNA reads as TGTGCCAGTGACAACGTTGGAAACACCATATATTTT. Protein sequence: CASDNVGNTIYF.

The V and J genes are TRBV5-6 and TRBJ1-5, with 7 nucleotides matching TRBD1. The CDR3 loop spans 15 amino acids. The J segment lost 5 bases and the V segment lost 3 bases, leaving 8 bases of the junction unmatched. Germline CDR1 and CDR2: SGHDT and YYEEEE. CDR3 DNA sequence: TGTGCCAGCAGCTCATCGGGACAGAATTATCAGCCCCAGCATTTT. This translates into CASSSSGQNYQPQHF.

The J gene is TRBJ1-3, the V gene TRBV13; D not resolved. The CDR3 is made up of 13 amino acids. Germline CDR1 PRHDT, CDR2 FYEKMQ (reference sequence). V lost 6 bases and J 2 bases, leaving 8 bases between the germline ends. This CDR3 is CASRLPAGNTIYF. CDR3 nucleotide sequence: TGTGCCAGCAGGTTACCAGCTGGAAACACCATATATTTT.

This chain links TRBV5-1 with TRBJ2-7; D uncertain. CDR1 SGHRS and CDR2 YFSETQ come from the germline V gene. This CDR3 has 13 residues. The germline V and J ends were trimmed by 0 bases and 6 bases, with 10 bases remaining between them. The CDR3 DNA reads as TGCGCCAGCAGCTTGGCCAGAGATGGCGAGCAGTACTTC. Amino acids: CASSLARDGEQYF.

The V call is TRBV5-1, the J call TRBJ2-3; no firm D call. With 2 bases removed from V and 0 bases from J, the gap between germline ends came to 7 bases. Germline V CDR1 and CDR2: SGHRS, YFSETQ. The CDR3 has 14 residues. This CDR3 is CASSFSPSTDTQYF. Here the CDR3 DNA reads TGCGCCAGCAGCTTCAGCCCTAGCACAGATACGCAGTATTTT.

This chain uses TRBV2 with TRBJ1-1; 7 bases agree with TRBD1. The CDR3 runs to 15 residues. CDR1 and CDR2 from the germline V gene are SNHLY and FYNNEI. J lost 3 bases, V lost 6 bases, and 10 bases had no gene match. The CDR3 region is CASRLTRGEDTEAFF. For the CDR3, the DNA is TGTGCCAGCAGACTAACCAGGGGGGAGGACACTGAAGCTTTCTTT.

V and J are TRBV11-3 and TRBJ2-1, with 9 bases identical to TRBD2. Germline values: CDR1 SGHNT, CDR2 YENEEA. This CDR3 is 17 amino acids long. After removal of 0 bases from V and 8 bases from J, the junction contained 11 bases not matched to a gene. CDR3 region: CASSLDFASGISYEQFF. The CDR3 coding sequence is TGTGCCAGCAGCTTAGATTTTGCTAGCGGGATAAGCTATGAGCAGTTCTTC.

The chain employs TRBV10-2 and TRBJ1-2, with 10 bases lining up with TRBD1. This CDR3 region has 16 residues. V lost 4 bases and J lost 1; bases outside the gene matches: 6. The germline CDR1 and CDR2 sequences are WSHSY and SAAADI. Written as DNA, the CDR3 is TGCGCCAGCAGTGGAACAAGGACAGGGGGTAACTATGGCTACACCTTC. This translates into CASSGTRTGGNYGYTF.

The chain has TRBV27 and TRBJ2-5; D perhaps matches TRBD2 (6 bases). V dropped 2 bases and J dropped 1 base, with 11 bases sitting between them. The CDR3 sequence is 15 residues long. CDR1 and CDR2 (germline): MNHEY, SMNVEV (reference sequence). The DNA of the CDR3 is TGTGCCAGCAGTTTAGGGGGACTGATCCAAGAGACCCAGTACTTC. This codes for CASSLGGLIQETQYF.

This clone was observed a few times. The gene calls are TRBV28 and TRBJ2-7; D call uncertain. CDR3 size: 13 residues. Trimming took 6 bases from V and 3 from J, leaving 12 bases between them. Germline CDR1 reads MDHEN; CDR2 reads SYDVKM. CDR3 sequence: CASSPSNIYEQYF. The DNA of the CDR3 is TGTGCCAGCAGCCCCTCAAACATCTACGAGCAGTACTTC.

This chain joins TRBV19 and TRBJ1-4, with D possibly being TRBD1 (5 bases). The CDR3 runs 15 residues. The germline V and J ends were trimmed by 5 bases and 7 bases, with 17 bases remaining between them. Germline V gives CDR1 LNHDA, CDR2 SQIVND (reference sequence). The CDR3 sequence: CASSPTRDSGEKLFF. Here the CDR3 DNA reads TGTGCCAGTAGTCCTACCAGGGATAGCGGTGAAAAACTGTTTTTT.

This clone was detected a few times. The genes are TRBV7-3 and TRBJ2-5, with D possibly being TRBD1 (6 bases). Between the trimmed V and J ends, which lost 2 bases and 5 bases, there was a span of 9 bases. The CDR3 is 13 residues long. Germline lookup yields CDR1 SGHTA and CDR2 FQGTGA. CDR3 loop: CASSLSRGETQYF. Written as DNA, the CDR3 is TGTGCCAGCAGCTTATCCAGGGGTGAGACCCAGTACTTC. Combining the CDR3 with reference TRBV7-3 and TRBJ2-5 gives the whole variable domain GAGVSQTPSNKVTEKGKYVELRCDPISGHTALYWYRQSLGQGPEFLIYFQGTGAADDSGLPNDRFFAVRPEGSVSTLKIQRTERGDSAVYLCASSLSRGETQYFGPGTRLLVL.

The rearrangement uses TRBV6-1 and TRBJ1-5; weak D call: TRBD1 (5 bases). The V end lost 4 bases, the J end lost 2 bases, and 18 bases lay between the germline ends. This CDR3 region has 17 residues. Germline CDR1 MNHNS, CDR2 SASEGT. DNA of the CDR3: TGTGCCAGCAGTGGCGAGGGGTATCAGGGTGGCAATCAGCCCCAGCATTTT. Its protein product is CASSGEGYQGGNQPQHF.

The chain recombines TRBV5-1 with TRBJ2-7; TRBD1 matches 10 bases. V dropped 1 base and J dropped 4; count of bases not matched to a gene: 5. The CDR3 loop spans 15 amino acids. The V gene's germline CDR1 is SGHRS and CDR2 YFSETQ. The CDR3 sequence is CASSLSRTGGYEQYF. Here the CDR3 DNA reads TGCGCCAGCAGCTTGTCCAGGACAGGGGGATACGAGCAGTACTTC.

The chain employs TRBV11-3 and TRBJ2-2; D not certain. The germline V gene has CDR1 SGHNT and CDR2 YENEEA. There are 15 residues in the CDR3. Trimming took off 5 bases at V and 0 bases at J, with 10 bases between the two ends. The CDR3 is CASSLDITNTGELFF. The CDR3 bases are TGTGCCAGCAGCCTTGACATTACGAACACCGGGGAGCTGTTTTTT.

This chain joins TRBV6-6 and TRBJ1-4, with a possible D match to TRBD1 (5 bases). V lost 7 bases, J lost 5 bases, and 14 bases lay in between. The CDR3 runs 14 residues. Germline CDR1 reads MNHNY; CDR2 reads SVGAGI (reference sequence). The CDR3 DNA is TGTGCCAGCACCAAGTGGGACGGGAATGAAAAACTGTTTTTT. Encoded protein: CASTKWDGNEKLFF.

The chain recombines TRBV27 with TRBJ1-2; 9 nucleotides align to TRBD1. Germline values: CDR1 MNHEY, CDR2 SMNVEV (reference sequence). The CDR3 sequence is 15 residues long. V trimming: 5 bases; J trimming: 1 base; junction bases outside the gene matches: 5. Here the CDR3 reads CASSPGTGSNYGYTF. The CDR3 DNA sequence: TGTGCCAGCAGTCCGGGGACAGGGAGTAACTATGGCTACACCTTC.

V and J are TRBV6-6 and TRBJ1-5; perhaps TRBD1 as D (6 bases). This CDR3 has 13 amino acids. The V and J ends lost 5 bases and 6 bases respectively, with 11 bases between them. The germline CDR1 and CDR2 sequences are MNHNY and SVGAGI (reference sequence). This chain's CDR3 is CASSAQGGQPQHF. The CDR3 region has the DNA TGTGCCAGCAGTGCACAGGGTGGTCAGCCCCAGCATTTT.

The CDR3 is CASRTRNEQFF. The CDR3 region has the DNA TGCGCCAGCAGGACCCGCAATGAGCAGTTCTTC. The chain uses TRBV10-2 and TRBJ2-1; D not certain. Deletions cut 6 bases from V and 6 bases from J, with 6 bases between. Looked up from germline, CDR1 is WSHSY and CDR2 is SAAADI. This CDR3 is 11 amino acids long.